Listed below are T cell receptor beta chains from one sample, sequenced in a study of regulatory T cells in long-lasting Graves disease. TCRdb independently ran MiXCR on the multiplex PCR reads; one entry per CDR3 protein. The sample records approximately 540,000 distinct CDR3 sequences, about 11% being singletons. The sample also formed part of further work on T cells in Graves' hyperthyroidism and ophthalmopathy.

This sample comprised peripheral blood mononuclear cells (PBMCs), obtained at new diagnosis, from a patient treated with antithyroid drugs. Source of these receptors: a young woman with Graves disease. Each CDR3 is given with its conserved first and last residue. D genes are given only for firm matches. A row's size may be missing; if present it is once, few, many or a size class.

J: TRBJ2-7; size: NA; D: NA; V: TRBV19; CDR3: CASSVGLPTYEQYF; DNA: TGTGCCAGTAGTGTGGGGCTCCCAACCTACGAGCAGTACTTC
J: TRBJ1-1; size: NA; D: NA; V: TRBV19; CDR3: CASSIVGGRDEAFF; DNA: TGTGCCAGTAGTATAGTGGGGGGCAGAGATGAAGCTTTCTTT
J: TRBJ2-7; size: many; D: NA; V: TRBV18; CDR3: CASSRDSYYEQYF; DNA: TGTGCCAGCTCACGTGACTCTTACTACGAGCAGTACTTC
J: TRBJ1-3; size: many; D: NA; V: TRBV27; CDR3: CASRRGAGNTIYF; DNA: TGTGCCAGCAGGAGAGGGGCTGGAAACACCATATATTTT
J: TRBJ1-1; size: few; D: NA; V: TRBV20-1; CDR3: CSARVEVLGTEAFF; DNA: TGCAGTGCTCGAGTGGAGGTCCTGGGGACTGAAGCTTTCTTT
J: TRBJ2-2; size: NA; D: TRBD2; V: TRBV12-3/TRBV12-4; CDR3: CASSLWSGTRVSGELFF; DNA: TGTGCCAGCAGTTTATGGTCCGGGACTAGAGTTAGCGGGGAGCTGTTTTTT
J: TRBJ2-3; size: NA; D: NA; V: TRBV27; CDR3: CASSFYRGFRGELDTQYF; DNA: TGTGCCAGCAGTTTTTATCGCGGATTCAGGGGCGAGTTGGATACGCAGTATTTT
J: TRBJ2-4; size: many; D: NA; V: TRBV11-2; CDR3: CASSSQGFLENIQYF; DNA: TGTGCCAGCAGCTCGCAGGGATTTCTCGAAAACATTCAGTACTTC
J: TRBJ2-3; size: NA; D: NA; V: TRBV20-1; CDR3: CSASAGRDLEGWTDTQYF; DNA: TGCAGTGCTAGCGCCGGCCGGGACTTGGAGGGTTGGACAGATACGCAGTATTTT
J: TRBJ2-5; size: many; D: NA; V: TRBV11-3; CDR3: CASSLGLIQETQYF; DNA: TGTGCCAGCAGCTTAGGGTTAATCCAAGAGACCCAGTACTTC
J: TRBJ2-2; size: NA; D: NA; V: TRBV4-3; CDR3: CASSQEWGVGELFF; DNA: TGCGCCAGCAGCCAAGAATGGGGGGTCGGGGAGCTGTTTTTT
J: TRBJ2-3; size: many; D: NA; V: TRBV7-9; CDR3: CASSPVEGTQYF; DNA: TGTGCCAGCAGCCCCGTGGAGGGTACGCAGTATTTT
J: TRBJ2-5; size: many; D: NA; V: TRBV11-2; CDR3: CASSVVGTDLETQYF; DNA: TGTGCCAGCAGCGTCGTCGGGACGGACCTAGAGACCCAGTACTTC
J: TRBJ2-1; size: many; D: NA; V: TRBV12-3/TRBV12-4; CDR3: CASSSKEPGLPNEEQFF; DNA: TGTGCCAGCAGTTCTAAGGAGCCGGGCCTCCCAAATGAGGAGCAGTTCTTC
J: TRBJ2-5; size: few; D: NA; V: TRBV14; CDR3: CASSQGTGTQETQYF; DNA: TGTGCCAGCAGCCAGGGAACCGGGACCCAAGAGACCCAGTACTTC
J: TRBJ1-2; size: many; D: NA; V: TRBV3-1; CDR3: CASTTQAGGNYGYTF; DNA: TGTGCCAGCACGACCCAGGCGGGAGGCAACTATGGCTACACCTTC
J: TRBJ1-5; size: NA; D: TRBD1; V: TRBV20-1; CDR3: CSARDMRWTGTDQPQHF; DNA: TGCAGTGCTAGAGACATGAGATGGACAGGGACCGATCAGCCCCAGCATTTT
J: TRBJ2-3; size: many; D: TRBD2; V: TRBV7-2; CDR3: CASSDPGLAETDTQYF; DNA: TGTGCCAGCAGCGACCCGGGACTAGCGGAAACAGATACGCAGTATTTT
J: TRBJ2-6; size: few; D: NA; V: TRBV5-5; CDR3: CASSYDSRRANVLTF; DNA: TGTGCCAGCAGTTACGACAGCCGGCGAGCCAACGTCCTGACTTTC
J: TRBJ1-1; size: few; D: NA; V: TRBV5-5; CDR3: CASSNHRRVTEAFF; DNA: TGTGCCAGCAGCAATCACCGGAGGGTCACTGAAGCTTTCTTT
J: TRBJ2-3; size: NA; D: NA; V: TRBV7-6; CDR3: CASTTNTDTQYF; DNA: TGTGCCAGCACTACCAACACAGATACGCAGTATTTT
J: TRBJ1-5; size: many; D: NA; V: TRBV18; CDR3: CASSPPNQPQHF; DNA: TGTGCCAGCTCACCTCCCAATCAGCCCCAGCATTTT
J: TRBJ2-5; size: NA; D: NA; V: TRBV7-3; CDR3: CASSLFGQETQYF; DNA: TGTGCCAGCAGCTTGTTTGGCCAGGAGACCCAGTACTTC
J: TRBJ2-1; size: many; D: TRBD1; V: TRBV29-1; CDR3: CSVAQGASSYNEQFF; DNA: TGCAGCGTCGCTCAGGGGGCAAGCTCCTACAATGAGCAGTTCTTC
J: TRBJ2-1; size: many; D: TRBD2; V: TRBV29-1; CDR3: CSVEDQTSGIVYNEQFF; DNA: TGCAGCGTTGAAGATCAGACTAGCGGGATTGTTTACAATGAGCAGTTCTTC
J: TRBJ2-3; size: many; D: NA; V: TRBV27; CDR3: CASSSWGGRQATQYF; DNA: TGTGCCAGCAGCTCTTGGGGCGGGCGTCAAGCTACGCAGTATTTT
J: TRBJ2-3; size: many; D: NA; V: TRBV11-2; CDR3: CASSPGGGDTQYF; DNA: TGTGCCAGCAGCCCCGGCGGTGGAGATACGCAGTATTTT
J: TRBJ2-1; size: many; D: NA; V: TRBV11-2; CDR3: CASSPESGQVYYNEQFF; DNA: TGTGCCAGCAGTCCCGAGTCGGGGCAGGTTTACTACAATGAGCAGTTCTTC
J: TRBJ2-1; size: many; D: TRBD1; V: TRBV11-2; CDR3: CASSLYRDRAYNEQFF; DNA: TGTGCCAGCAGCCTCTACCGGGACAGAGCCTACAATGAGCAGTTCTTC
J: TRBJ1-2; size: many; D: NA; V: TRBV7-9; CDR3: CASSLIQPYGYTF; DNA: TGTGCCAGCAGCTTAATCCAGCCATATGGCTACACCTTC
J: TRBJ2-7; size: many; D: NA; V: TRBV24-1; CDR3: CATSDGFHSYEQYF; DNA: TGTGCCACCAGTGATGGGTTTCACTCCTACGAGCAGTACTTC
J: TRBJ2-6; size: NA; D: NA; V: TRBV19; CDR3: CASSKLEKVSGANVLTF; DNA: TGTGCCAGTAGTAAGTTAGAGAAAGTCTCTGGGGCCAACGTCCTGACTTTC
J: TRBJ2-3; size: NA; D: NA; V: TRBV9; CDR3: CASSVGGLFPDTQYF; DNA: TGTGCCAGCAGCGTTGGGGGTCTATTCCCAGATACGCAGTATTTT
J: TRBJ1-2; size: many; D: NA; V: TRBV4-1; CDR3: CASSQGIRGRNYGYTF; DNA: TGCGCCAGCAGCCAAGGGATAAGGGGGAGGAACTATGGCTACACCTTC
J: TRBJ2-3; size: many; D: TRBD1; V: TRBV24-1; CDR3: CATSDLGTATDTQYF; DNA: TGTGCCACCAGTGATTTGGGGACAGCCACTGATACGCAGTATTTT
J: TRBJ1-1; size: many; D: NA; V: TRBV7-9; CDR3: CASSLDTGLTEAFF; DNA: TGTGCCAGCAGCTTAGATACAGGGCTCACTGAAGCTTTCTTT
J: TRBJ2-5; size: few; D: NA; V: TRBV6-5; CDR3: CASSYSSQKTQYF; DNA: TGTGCCAGCAGTTACTCTTCCCAAAAGACCCAGTACTTC
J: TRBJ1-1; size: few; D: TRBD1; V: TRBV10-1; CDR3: CASSTNRGEAFF; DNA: TGCGCCAGCAGTACAAACAGGGGCGAAGCTTTCTTT
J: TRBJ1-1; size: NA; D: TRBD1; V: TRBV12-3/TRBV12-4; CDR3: CASRKTGAAEAFF; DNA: TGTGCCAGCAGGAAGACAGGGGCCGCTGAAGCTTTCTTT
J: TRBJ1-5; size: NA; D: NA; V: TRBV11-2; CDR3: CASSQDMGTGPYQPQHF; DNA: TGTGCCAGCAGCCAAGATATGGGAACAGGACCTTATCAGCCCCAGCATTTT
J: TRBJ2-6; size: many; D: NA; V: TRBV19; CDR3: CASSTPDTGANVLTF; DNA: TGTGCCAGTAGTACTCCCGACACTGGGGCCAACGTCCTGACTTTC
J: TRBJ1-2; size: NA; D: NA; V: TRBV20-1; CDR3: CSAWGGGYTF; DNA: TGCAGTGCCTGGGGTGGTGGCTACACCTTC
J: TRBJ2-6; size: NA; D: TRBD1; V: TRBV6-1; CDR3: CASSQRTGDAYTGANVLTF; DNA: TGTGCCAGCAGTCAACGGACAGGAGACGCTTACACTGGGGCCAACGTCCTGACTTTC
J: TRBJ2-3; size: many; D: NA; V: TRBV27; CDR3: CASSWPGPADTQYF; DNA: TGTGCCAGCAGTTGGCCGGGACCTGCAGATACGCAGTATTTT
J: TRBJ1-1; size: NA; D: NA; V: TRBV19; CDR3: CASSIRFGEGSTEAFF; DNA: TGTGCCAGTAGTATTCGATTTGGTGAGGGGAGTACTGAAGCTTTCTTT
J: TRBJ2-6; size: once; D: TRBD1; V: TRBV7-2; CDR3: CASSLRGTGAGANVLTF; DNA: TGTGCCAGCAGCTTAAGGGGGACAGGGGCCGGGGCCAACGTCCTGACTTTC
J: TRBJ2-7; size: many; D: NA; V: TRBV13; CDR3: CASSLNRVGHEQYF; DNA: TGTGCCAGCAGCTTAAACAGGGTCGGCCACGAGCAGTACTTC
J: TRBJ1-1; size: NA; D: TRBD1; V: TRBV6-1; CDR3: CATKVRGQNEAFF; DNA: TGTGCCACTAAAGTACGGGGACAGAATGAAGCTTTCTTT
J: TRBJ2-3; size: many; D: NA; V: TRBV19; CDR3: CASSIEKDSGTDTQYF; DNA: TGTGCCAGTAGTATAGAAAAGGACAGTGGGACAGATACGCAGTATTTT
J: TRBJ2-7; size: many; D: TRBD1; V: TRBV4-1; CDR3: CASSQGGQGTYEQYF; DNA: TGCGCCAGCAGCCAAGGCGGACAGGGGACCTACGAGCAGTACTTC